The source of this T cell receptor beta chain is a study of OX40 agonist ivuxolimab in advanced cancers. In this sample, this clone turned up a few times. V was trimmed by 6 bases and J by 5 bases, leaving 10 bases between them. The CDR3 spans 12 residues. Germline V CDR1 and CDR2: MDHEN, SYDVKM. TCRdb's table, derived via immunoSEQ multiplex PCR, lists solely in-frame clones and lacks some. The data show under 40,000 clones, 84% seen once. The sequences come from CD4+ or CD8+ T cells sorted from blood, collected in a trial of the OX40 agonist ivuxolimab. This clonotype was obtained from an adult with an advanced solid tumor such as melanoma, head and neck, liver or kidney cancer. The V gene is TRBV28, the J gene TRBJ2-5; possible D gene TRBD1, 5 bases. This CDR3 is CASRDNKETQYF. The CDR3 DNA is TGTGCCAGCAGGGACAACAAGGAGACCCAGTACTTC.